The clone carrying this T cell receptor beta chain was seen repeatedly, ten times or more. The antigen remains unidentified. The sample originates from a study of neurological immune-mediated disorders. The CDR3 spans 14 residues. V was clipped by 0 bases and J by 6 bases, with 10 bases between them. Germline V gene sequence: CDR1 KGHSH, CDR2 LQKENI. Time point here: technical triplicate 2. The sorted libraries were made from approximately 960,000 CD4+ or CD8+ T cells. TCRdb re-analysed the 5' RACE reads in MiXCR, keeping a single row per CDR3 protein. The table shows about 32,000 distinct CDR3 sequences, with about 14% occurring only once. Study-level results: Patients with HTLV-1-associated myelopathy showed the most TCR clonal expansion. Those with multiple sclerosis showed the least, falling below healthy controls.

This TCR derives from a female donor with HTLV-1-associated myelopathy (HAM/TSP). Source material: CD4+ T cells from blood. The chain links TRBV18 to TRBJ2-3, with D unresolved. CDR3 DNA: TGTGCCAGCTCACCACCGATTCTAGTCGATACGCAGTATTTT. Its translation is CASSPPILVDTQYF. Based on the CDR3 plus reference TRBV18 and TRBJ2-3, the full variable domain is NAGVMQNPRHLVRRRGQEARLRCSPMKGHSHVYWYRQLPEEGLKFMVYLQKENIIDESGMPKERFSAEFPKEGPSILRIQQVVRGDSAAYFCASSPPILVDTQYFGPGTRLTVL.